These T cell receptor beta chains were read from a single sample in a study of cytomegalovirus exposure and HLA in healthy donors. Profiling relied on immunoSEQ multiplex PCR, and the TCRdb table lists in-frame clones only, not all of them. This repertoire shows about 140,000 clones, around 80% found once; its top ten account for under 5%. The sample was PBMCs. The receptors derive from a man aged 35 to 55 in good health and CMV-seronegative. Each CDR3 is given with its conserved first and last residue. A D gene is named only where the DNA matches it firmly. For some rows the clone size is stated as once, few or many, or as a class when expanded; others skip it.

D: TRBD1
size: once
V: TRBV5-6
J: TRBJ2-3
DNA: TGTGCCAGCAGCTTGGCAGGGGGAAGCACAGATACGCAGTATTTT
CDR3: CASSLAGGSTDTQYF

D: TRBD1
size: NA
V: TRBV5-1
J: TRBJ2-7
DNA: TGCGCCAGCAGCTTGTTTCCAGGGGGCCCCTACGAGCAGTACTTC
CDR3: CASSLFPGGPYEQYF

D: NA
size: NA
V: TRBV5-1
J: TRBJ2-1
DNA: TGCGCCAGCAGCGACCGGACATCTGAGCAGTTCTTC
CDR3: CASSDRTSEQFF

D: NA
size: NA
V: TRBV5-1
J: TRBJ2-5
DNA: TGCGCCAGCAGCTATATCCTGGGGGGGGGCAATCAAGAGACCCAGTACTTC
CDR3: CASSYILGGGNQETQYF

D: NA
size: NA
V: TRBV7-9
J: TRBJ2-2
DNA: TGTGCCAGCAGCCACAAGTTCAACACCGGGGAGCTGTTTTTT
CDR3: CASSHKFNTGELFF

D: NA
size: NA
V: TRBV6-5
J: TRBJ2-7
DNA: TGTGCCAGCAGCATGGGGCGGGGCTACGAGCAGTACTTC
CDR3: CASSMGRGYEQYF

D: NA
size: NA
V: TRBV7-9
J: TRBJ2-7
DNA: TGTGCCAGCAGCTCAAACAGGGGAGGAACGTCCTACGAGCAGTACTTC
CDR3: CASSSNRGGTSYEQYF

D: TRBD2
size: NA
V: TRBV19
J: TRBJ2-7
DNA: TGTGCCAGTAGGACGGGACTAGCGGCGACCTACGAGCAGTACTTC
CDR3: CASRTGLAATYEQYF

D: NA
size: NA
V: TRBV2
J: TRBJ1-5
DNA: TGTGCCAGCAGTCTTCGGACAGTTAGCAATCAGCCCCAGCATTTT
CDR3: CASSLRTVSNQPQHF

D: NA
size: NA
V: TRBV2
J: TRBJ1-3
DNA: TGTGCCAGCGCCAGGGACTCTGGAAACACCATATATTTT
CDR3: CASARDSGNTIYF

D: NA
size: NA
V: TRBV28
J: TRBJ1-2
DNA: TGTGCCAGCAGTACAGGTGATACTAACTATGGCTACACCTTC
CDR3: CASSTGDTNYGYTF

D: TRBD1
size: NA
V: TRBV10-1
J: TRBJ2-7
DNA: TGCGCCAGCAGTGAGTCCGGCAGGGGGTACGAGCAGTACTTC
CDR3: CASSESGRGYEQYF

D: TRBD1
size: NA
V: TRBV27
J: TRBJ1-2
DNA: TGTGCCAGCATCTCACCGGGGACAGGGGTTGGAGCGAACTATGGCTACACCTTC
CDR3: CASISPGTGVGANYGYTF

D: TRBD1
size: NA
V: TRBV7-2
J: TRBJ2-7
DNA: TGTGCCAGCAGCCCCGGGACAGGGGTCTACGAGCAGTACTTC
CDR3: CASSPGTGVYEQYF

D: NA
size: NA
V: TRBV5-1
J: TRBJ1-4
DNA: TGCGCCAGCAGCTTGGAAACAGGTGGATATAATGAAAAACTGTTTTTT
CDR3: CASSLETGGYNEKLFF

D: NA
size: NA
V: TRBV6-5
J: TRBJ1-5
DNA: TGTGCCAGCAGTTATAGTAACAGGGCGGGCAATCAGCCCCAGCATTTT
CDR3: CASSYSNRAGNQPQHF

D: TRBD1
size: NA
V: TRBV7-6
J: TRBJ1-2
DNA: TGTGCCAGCAGCCCCCCAGGGACAGGGGCGGTAGATGGCTACACCTTC
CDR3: CASSPPGTGAVDGYTF

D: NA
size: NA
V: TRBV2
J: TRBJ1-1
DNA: TGTGCCAGCAGTCGTCGGTGGAACACTGAAGCTTTCTTT
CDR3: CASSRRWNTEAFF

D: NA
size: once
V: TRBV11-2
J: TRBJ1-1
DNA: TGTGCCAGCTCGTCATCAATGTCGAGGAGTCGGGCTTTCTTT
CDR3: CASSSSMSRSRAFF

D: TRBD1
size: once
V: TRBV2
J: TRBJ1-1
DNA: TGTGCCAGCAGTCGAGGACAGGCGAACACTGAAGCTTTCTTT
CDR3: CASSRGQANTEAFF

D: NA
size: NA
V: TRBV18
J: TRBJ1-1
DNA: TGTGCCAGCTCACCACCCCAGGGATTAGCTTTCTTT
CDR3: CASSPPQGLAFF

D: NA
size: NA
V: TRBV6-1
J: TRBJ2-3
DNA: TGTGCCAGCAGTGAAGGTCCTAGCACAGATACGCAGTATTTT
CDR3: CASSEGPSTDTQYF

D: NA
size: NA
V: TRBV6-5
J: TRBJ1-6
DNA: TGTGCCAGCAGTTACTCTGGGGGCTTGAATTCACCCCTCCACTTT
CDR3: CASSYSGGLNSPLHF

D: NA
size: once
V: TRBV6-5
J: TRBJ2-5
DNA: TGTGCCAGCAGTCTACAGGGTAGCCAGTACTTC
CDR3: CASSLQGSQYF

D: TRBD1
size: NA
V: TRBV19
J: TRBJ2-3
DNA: TGTGCCAGTAGGGGACAGAAAACAGATACGCAGTATTTT
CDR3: CASRGQKTDTQYF

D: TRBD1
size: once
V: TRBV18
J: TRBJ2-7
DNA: TGTGCCAGCTCAAGTCCGGGACAGGGGGACTCCTACGAGCAGTACTTC
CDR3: CASSSPGQGDSYEQYF

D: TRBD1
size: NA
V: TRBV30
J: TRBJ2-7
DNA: TGTGCCTGGTTGGCCTCGAAGGGGACCGGGACAGGGCCGCCCTCCTCCTACGAGCAGTACTTC
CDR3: CAWLASKGTGTGPPSSYEQYF

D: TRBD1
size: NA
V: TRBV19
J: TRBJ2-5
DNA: TGTGCCAGTAGTCTTGGACAGGGCAGGGCTCTACAAGAGACCCAGTACTTC
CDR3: CASSLGQGRALQETQYF

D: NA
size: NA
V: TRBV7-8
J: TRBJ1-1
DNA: TGTGCCAGCAGCTTAGTCAGGGGCACTGAAGCTTTCTTT
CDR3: CASSLVRGTEAFF

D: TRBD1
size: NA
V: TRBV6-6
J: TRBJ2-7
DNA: TGTGCCAGCCTAGGCCAGGGGGTCACCTACGAGCAGTACTTC
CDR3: CASLGQGVTYEQYF

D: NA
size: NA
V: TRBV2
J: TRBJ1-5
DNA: TGTGCCAGCAGTGCGAATACAGGGAATCAGCCCCAGCATTTT
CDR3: CASSANTGNQPQHF

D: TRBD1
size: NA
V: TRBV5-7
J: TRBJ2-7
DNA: TGTGCCAACAAGACGCCGCCGGACAGGGGGCGGAACGAGCAGTACTTC
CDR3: CANKTPPDRGRNEQYF

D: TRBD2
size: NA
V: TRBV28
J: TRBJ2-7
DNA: TGTGCCAGCAGTTTTCGGGGGGAACCCTACGAGCAGTACTTC
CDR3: CASSFRGEPYEQYF

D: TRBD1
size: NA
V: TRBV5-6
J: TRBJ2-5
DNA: TGTGCCAGCAGCGCTGGGACAGCTCGAGAGCAGTACTTC
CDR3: CASSAGTAREQYF

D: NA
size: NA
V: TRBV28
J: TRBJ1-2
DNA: TGTGCCAGCAGTTTACCCCGGGCAGGGCGATTGAATGGCTACACCTTC
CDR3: CASSLPRAGRLNGYTF

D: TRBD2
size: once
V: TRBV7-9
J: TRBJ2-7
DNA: TGTGCCAGCAGCCTTGGACTAGCGGGGTCATCCTACGAGCAGTACTTC
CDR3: CASSLGLAGSSYEQYF

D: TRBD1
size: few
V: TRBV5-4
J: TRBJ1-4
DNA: TGTGCCAGCAGCTTGGGGGGACAGACAGAAAAACTGTTTTTT
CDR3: CASSLGGQTEKLFF

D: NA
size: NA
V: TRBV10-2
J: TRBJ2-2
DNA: TGCGCCAGCAGTGCGGGGTACACCGGGGAGCTGTTTTTT
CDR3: CASSAGYTGELFF

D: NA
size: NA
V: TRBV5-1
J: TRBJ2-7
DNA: TGCGCCAGCAGGATACTAAGTGGGGGCAATCCCTACGAGCAGTACTTC
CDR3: CASRILSGGNPYEQYF

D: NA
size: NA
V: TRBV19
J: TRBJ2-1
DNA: TGTGCCAGTAGTATGACTAGGAGCTCCTACAATGAGCAGTTCTTC
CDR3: CASSMTRSSYNEQFF

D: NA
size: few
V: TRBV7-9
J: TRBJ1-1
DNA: TGTGCCAGCAGCTTAGTTGCGGTAACTGAAGCTTTCTTT
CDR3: CASSLVAVTEAFF

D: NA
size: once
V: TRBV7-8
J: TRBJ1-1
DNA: TGTGCCAGCAGCAAGGGGGTAGCGAACACTGAAGCTTTCTTT
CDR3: CASSKGVANTEAFF

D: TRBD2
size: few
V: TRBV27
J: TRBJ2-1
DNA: TGTGCCAGCTCAGGGCTAGCGGGGAACAATGAGCAGTTCTTC
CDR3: CASSGLAGNNEQFF

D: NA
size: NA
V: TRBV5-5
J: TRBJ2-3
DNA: TGTGCCAGCAGCCCCTTCGGAGATACGCAGTATTTT
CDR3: CASSPFGDTQYF

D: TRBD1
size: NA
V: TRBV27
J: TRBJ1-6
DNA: TGTGCCAGCAGTTTGGGTATGGAGACAGGGCATTCACCCCTCCACTTT
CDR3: CASSLGMETGHSPLHF

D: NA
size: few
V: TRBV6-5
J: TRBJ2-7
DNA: TGTGCCAGCAGGAGGGTAGGCGGTTCCTACGAGCAGTACTTC
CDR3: CASRRVGGSYEQYF

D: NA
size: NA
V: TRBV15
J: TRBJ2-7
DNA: TGTGCCACCAGCAGAGGTTTTGGCCACTCCTACGAGCAGTACTTC
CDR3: CATSRGFGHSYEQYF

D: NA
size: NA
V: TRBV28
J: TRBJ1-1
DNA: TGTGCCAGCATCGGCACTGAAGCTTTCTTT
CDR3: CASIGTEAFF

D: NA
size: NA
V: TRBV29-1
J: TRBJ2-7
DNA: TGCAGCGTGGGTCAGGCGGGCCCTTTTTACGAGCAGTACTTC
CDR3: CSVGQAGPFYEQYF

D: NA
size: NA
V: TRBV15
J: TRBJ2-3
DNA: TGTGCCACCAGCCGGATCTCGGGAGATACGCAGTATTTT
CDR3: CATSRISGDTQYF

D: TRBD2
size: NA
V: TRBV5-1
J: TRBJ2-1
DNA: TGCGCCAGCAGCCCCCTGTCGGGGGGGAATGAGCAGTTCTTC
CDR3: CASSPLSGGNEQFF

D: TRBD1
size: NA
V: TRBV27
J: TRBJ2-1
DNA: TGTGCCAGCAGCCGGGACAGTAGCTCCTACAATGAGCAGTTCTTC
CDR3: CASSRDSSSYNEQFF

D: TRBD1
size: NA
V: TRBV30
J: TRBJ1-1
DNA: TGTGCCTGGAGGGCCCCGGACAGGGGGACTGAAGCTTTCTTT
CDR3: CAWRAPDRGTEAFF

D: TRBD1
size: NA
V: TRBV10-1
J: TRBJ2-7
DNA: TGCGCCAGCAGTGCATCCGGGACAGGGGGCGAGCAGTACTTC
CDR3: CASSASGTGGEQYF

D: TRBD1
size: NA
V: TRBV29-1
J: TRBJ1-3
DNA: TGCAGCGTTGAAGATTTCGAGGGGGCGAGAAACACCATATATTTT
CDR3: CSVEDFEGARNTIYF